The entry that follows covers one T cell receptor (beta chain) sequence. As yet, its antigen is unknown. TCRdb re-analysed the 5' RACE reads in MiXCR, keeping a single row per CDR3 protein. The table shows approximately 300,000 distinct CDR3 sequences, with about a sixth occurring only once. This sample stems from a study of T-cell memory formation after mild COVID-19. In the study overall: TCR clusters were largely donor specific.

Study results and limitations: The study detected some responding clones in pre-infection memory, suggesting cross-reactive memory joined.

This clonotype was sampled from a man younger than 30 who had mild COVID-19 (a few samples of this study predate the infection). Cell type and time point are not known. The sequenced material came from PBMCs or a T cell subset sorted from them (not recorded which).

Written as DNA, the CDR3 is TGTGCCAGCAGCACCCCCCCTGGCGACACTGAAGCTTTCTTT. Translated: CASSTPPGDTEAFF. The V and J genes are TRBV12-3 or TRBV12-4 and TRBJ1-1, with D hard to call. The CDR3 runs 14 residues. V was trimmed by 6 bases and J by 3 bases, leaving 14 bases between them.